The TCR beta chain under discussion was sequenced for a study of shared clonotypes between healthy human individuals. This CDR3 region has 14 residues. Germline CDR1 reads SEHNR; CDR2 reads FQNEAQ (reference sequence). After removal of 6 bases from V and 5 bases from J, the junction contained 5 bases not matched to a gene. Whole-study results and caveats: With a few donors compared, approximately 5% of naive CD4 clonotypes were shared. There were few donors, and this limited the genetic and exposure-history diversity represented.

On this clone: Its antigen is still unknown.

Libraries were prepared by immunoSEQ multiplex PCR; TCRdb keeps only in-frame clonotypes and omits some of them. This table has about 680,000 clones, about 78% appearing once. The specimen sequenced was memory CD4+ T cells sorted from blood. Subset described: CD45RA-negative fraction. The chain has TRBV7-9 and TRBJ2-3, with TRBD2 identical over 10 bases. The receptor was isolated from a woman aged 25 to 39 in good health. CDR3 DNA sequence: TGTGCCAGCAGTTCTAGCGGGAGCGGAGATACGCAGTATTTT. Residues: CASSSSGSGDTQYF. The whole variable domain, filled in from reference TRBV7-9 and TRBJ2-3, reads DTGVSQNPRHKITKRGQNVTFRCDPISEHNRLYWYRQTLGQGPEFLTYFQNEAQLEKSRLLSDRFSAERPKGSFSTLEIQRTEQGDSAMYLCASSSSGSGDTQYFGPGTRLTVL.